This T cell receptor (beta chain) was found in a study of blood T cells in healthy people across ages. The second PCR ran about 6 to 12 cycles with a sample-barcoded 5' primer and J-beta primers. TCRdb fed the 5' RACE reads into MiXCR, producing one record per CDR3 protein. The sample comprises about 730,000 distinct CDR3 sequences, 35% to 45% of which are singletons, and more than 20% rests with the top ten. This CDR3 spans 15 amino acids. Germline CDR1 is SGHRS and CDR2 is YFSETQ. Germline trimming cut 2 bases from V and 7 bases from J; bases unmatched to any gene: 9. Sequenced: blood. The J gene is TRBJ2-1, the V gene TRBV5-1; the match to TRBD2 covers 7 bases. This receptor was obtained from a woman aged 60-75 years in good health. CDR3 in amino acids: CASSLAAGVGNEQFF. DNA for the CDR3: TGCGCCAGCAGCTTAGCCGCGGGAGTAGGTAATGAGCAGTTCTTC.